This T cell receptor (beta chain) was documented in a study of cytomegalovirus exposure and HLA in healthy donors. Study-level points and caveats: Overall, approximately 150 TCR beta chains were annotated as cytomegalovirus-associated. Certain sequence variants were highly shared and formed a cluster, and this cluster was likely a sequencing artifact. For most TCR sequences rarity was the rule, although some public TCRs occurred in many donors. Common viral pathogens were later found to be apparently linked to several of the most significant clusters.

Worth noting for this clone: Its specificity is unknown.

The PCR employed 60 Vbeta primers together with 13 Jbeta primers. Clones were sequenced by immunoSEQ multiplex PCR, and TCRdb holds only the in-frame ones, with some missing. The sample yields about 110,000 clones, roughly 80% seen once. Sequenced input: PBMCs. The sequence came from a female donor in good health and CMV-seropositive.

CDR3 coding DNA: TGCGCCAGCAGCCAAGATGGAGGGACTTTTTACGAGCAGTACTTC. It yields the protein CASSQDGGTFYEQYF. The chain carries TRBV4-1 and TRBJ2-7, with D possibly TRBD2 on 6 matching bases. V was pared by 0 bases and J by 4 bases, with 13 bases between. Germline CDR1 and CDR2: MGHRA and YSYEKL. The CDR3 contains 15 residues.